The rows below give T cell receptor beta chains drawn from one sample of a study of PD-1 blockade in classical Hodgkin lymphoma. Generated by immunoSEQ multiplex PCR, the TCRdb table keeps only in-frame clones and is missing some. Here the sample spans fewer than 40,000 clones, about 85% being singletons. Source material: CD4+ T cells from blood. These TCRs come from a human donor with classical Hodgkin lymphoma. Both conserved end residues are part of each CDR3. Fields, in order: CDR3 protein, CDR3 DNA, J gene, D gene, V gene, clone size. D genes are given only for firm matches. Size is omitted from some rows. Given values are once, few, many or a class for expanded clones.

CDR3aa: CASSLALGQETQYF
CDR3nt: TGCGCCAGCAGCTTGGCCCTGGGCCAAGAGACCCAGTACTTC
j_gene: TRBJ2-5
d_gene: NA
v_gene: TRBV5-1
abundance: once

CDR3aa: CASSLRGDTEAFF
CDR3nt: TGCGCCAGCAGCTTACGGGGTGACACTGAAGCTTTCTTT
j_gene: TRBJ1-1
d_gene: NA
v_gene: TRBV5-1
abundance: NA

CDR3aa: CASSESTSGGRATQYF
CDR3nt: TGCGCCAGCAGTGAGTCGACTAGCGGGGGTCGGGCTACGCAGTATTTT
j_gene: TRBJ2-3
d_gene: TRBD2
v_gene: TRBV10-1
abundance: NA

CDR3aa: CASSSSGSRGYGYTF
CDR3nt: TGTGCCAGCAGCTCCTCCGGGTCCAGGGGCTATGGCTACACCTTC
j_gene: TRBJ1-2
d_gene: NA
v_gene: TRBV7-3
abundance: NA

CDR3aa: CASSLESTGMAEKLFF
CDR3nt: TGTGCCAGCAGCTTAGAGTCGACAGGGATGGCGGAAAAACTGTTTTTT
j_gene: TRBJ1-4
d_gene: TRBD1
v_gene: TRBV11-2
abundance: NA

CDR3aa: CASSQRGAGPNEQFF
CDR3nt: TGTGCCAGCAGCCAAAGAGGGGCAGGGCCCAATGAGCAGTTCTTC
j_gene: TRBJ2-1
d_gene: NA
v_gene: TRBV7-3
abundance: NA

CDR3aa: CASSLRPGLLNTEAFF
CDR3nt: TGTGCCAGCAGCCTCCGCCCGGGTCTTTTGAACACTGAAGCTTTCTTT
j_gene: TRBJ1-1
d_gene: NA
v_gene: TRBV7-2
abundance: NA

CDR3aa: CASSFGGATEAFF
CDR3nt: TGTGCCAGCAGTTTCGGGGGGGCCACTGAAGCTTTCTTT
j_gene: TRBJ1-1
d_gene: NA
v_gene: TRBV27
abundance: few

CDR3aa: CASSSGTGALWKGYGYTF
CDR3nt: TGTGCCAGTAGTTCCGGGACAGGGGCGTTATGGAAAGGCTATGGCTACACCTTC
j_gene: TRBJ1-2
d_gene: TRBD1
v_gene: TRBV19
abundance: NA

CDR3aa: CASSPSIGSGRPYNEQFF
CDR3nt: TGTGCCAGCTCACCTTCAATCGGAAGCGGGAGGCCATACAATGAGCAGTTCTTC
j_gene: TRBJ2-1
d_gene: TRBD2
v_gene: TRBV18
abundance: NA

CDR3aa: CASSLTSGSTGELFF
CDR3nt: TGTGCCAGCAGCTTGACTAGCGGGAGCACCGGGGAGCTGTTTTTT
j_gene: TRBJ2-2
d_gene: TRBD2
v_gene: TRBV9
abundance: NA

CDR3aa: CASSFDPTGGGETQYF
CDR3nt: TGTGCCAGCAGTTTCGACCCTACAGGGGGAGGAGAGACCCAGTACTTC
j_gene: TRBJ2-5
d_gene: TRBD1
v_gene: TRBV27
abundance: NA

CDR3aa: CAASPPGRASYEQYF
CDR3nt: TGTGCCGCCTCCCCCCCGGGGCGAGCCTCCTACGAGCAGTACTTC
j_gene: TRBJ2-7
d_gene: NA
v_gene: TRBV28
abundance: NA

CDR3aa: CASSQPSGRDRDTQYF
CDR3nt: TGTGCCAGCAGTCAGCCTAGCGGGCGGGACAGAGATACGCAGTATTTT
j_gene: TRBJ2-3
d_gene: NA
v_gene: TRBV28
abundance: once

CDR3aa: CAISPVRGDTEAFF
CDR3nt: TGTGCCATCAGTCCGGTTCGGGGGGACACTGAAGCTTTCTTT
j_gene: TRBJ1-1
d_gene: NA
v_gene: TRBV10-3
abundance: few

CDR3aa: CASSQPGVNYGYTF
CDR3nt: TGTGCCAGTAGTCAACCGGGGGTTAACTATGGCTACACCTTC
j_gene: TRBJ1-2
d_gene: NA
v_gene: TRBV19
abundance: NA

CDR3aa: CAWIRGPGNTIYF
CDR3nt: TGTGCCTGGATTAGGGGGCCTGGAAACACCATATATTTT
j_gene: TRBJ1-3
d_gene: TRBD1
v_gene: TRBV30
abundance: NA

CDR3aa: CASSYSGLWGTEAFF
CDR3nt: TGTGCCAGCAGTTACTCAGGCCTGTGGGGCACTGAAGCTTTCTTT
j_gene: TRBJ1-1
d_gene: NA
v_gene: TRBV6-5
abundance: NA

CDR3aa: CASSRRTANTGELFF
CDR3nt: TGTGCCAGCAGTCGCAGGACAGCGAACACCGGGGAGCTGTTTTTT
j_gene: TRBJ2-2
d_gene: NA
v_gene: TRBV27
abundance: NA

CDR3aa: CASSSGLSSGNTIYF
CDR3nt: TGTGCCAGCAGCTCCGGGCTGAGCTCTGGAAACACCATATATTTT
j_gene: TRBJ1-3
d_gene: NA
v_gene: TRBV28
abundance: NA

CDR3aa: CASSQSGRDTGELFF
CDR3nt: TGCGCCAGCAGCCAGAGCGGGAGGGACACCGGGGAGCTGTTTTTT
j_gene: TRBJ2-2
d_gene: TRBD2
v_gene: TRBV5-1
abundance: NA

CDR3aa: CASSTRQGLAQPQHF
CDR3nt: TGTGCCAGTAGCACACGACAGGGCCTCGCTCAGCCCCAGCATTTT
j_gene: TRBJ1-5
d_gene: TRBD1
v_gene: TRBV19
abundance: NA

CDR3aa: CASSLEGPTLSGNTIYF
CDR3nt: TGCGCCAGCAGCTTGGAGGGGCCCACCCTCTCTGGAAACACCATATATTTT
j_gene: TRBJ1-3
d_gene: NA
v_gene: TRBV5-1
abundance: NA

CDR3aa: CASSFLGPNSGNTIYF
CDR3nt: TGTGCCAGCAGCTTTCTGGGACCGAACTCTGGAAACACCATATATTTT
j_gene: TRBJ1-3
d_gene: NA
v_gene: TRBV11-2
abundance: NA

CDR3aa: CASSMRETGNPRYGYTF
CDR3nt: TGTGCCAGTAGTATGAGAGAGACAGGGAATCCCCGCTATGGCTACACCTTC
j_gene: TRBJ1-2
d_gene: TRBD1
v_gene: TRBV19
abundance: NA

CDR3aa: CASSQEGLHQVDQPQHF
CDR3nt: TGCGCCAGCAGCCAAGAGGGGCTCCATCAGGTGGATCAGCCCCAGCATTTT
j_gene: TRBJ1-5
d_gene: NA
v_gene: TRBV4-1
abundance: NA

CDR3aa: CASSSGLAGGTDTQYF
CDR3nt: TGCGCCAGCAGCTCGGGACTAGCGGGAGGGACAGATACGCAGTATTTT
j_gene: TRBJ2-3
d_gene: TRBD2
v_gene: TRBV5-1
abundance: NA

CDR3aa: CASSEVSGTLGKQFF
CDR3nt: TGTGCCAGCAGTGAAGTTTCCGGGACCCTAGGAAAGCAGTTCTTC
j_gene: TRBJ2-1
d_gene: NA
v_gene: TRBV2
abundance: NA

CDR3aa: CASILGGGRNTGELFF
CDR3nt: TGCGCCAGCATTCTCGGGGGAGGGAGGAACACCGGGGAGCTGTTTTTT
j_gene: TRBJ2-2
d_gene: TRBD2
v_gene: TRBV5-1
abundance: NA

CDR3aa: CASSPPSTNNEQFF
CDR3nt: TGTGCCAGCAGTCCCCCCTCGACCAACAATGAGCAGTTCTTC
j_gene: TRBJ2-1
d_gene: NA
v_gene: TRBV28
abundance: NA

CDR3aa: CASSIGQGVNTIYF
CDR3nt: TGTGCCAGTAGTATTGGACAGGGGGTGAACACCATATATTTT
j_gene: TRBJ1-3
d_gene: TRBD1
v_gene: TRBV19
abundance: NA

CDR3aa: CASSSTGGGIYGYTF
CDR3nt: TGTGCCAGCAGCTCGACAGGGGGCGGAATCTATGGCTACACCTTC
j_gene: TRBJ1-2
d_gene: TRBD1
v_gene: TRBV7-6
abundance: NA

CDR3aa: CASSLGPDQPQHF
CDR3nt: TGTGCCAGCAGCTTGGGGCCGGATCAGCCCCAGCATTTT
j_gene: TRBJ1-5
d_gene: NA
v_gene: TRBV5-6
abundance: few

CDR3aa: CASRRQGSQETQYF
CDR3nt: TGCGCCAGCAGGAGACAGGGGTCCCAAGAGACCCAGTACTTC
j_gene: TRBJ2-5
d_gene: TRBD1
v_gene: TRBV5-1
abundance: NA

CDR3aa: CASSDSIDRTNYGYTF
CDR3nt: TGTGCCAGCAGTGACTCGATAGACAGAACTAACTATGGCTACACCTTC
j_gene: TRBJ1-2
d_gene: NA
v_gene: TRBV2
abundance: few

CDR3aa: CASSRDRGYGYTF
CDR3nt: TGTGCCAGCAGCAGGGACAGGGGCTATGGCTACACCTTC
j_gene: TRBJ1-2
d_gene: TRBD1
v_gene: TRBV28
abundance: NA

CDR3aa: CASSLGTVANYGYTF
CDR3nt: TGTGCCAGCAGCTTGGGGACAGTCGCTAACTATGGCTACACCTTC
j_gene: TRBJ1-2
d_gene: NA
v_gene: TRBV5-8
abundance: NA

CDR3aa: CASRGSTGDTGELFF
CDR3nt: TGTGCCAGCAGAGGAAGCACAGGCGACACCGGGGAGCTGTTTTTT
j_gene: TRBJ2-2
d_gene: NA
v_gene: TRBV6-1
abundance: NA

CDR3aa: CASSEGGSQSGNTIYF
CDR3nt: TGTGCCAGCAGTGAAGGGGGCAGTCAGTCTGGAAACACCATATATTTT
j_gene: TRBJ1-3
d_gene: NA
v_gene: TRBV6-1
abundance: NA

CDR3aa: CASSKPVESGYGYTF
CDR3nt: TGTGCCAGCTCAAAACCAGTTGAGTCTGGCTATGGCTACACCTTC
j_gene: TRBJ1-2
d_gene: NA
v_gene: TRBV18
abundance: NA

CDR3aa: CASSLGGRAVDEQFF
CDR3nt: TGTGCCAGCAGTTTAGGTGGGAGGGCCGTGGATGAGCAGTTCTTC
j_gene: TRBJ2-1
d_gene: TRBD2
v_gene: TRBV28
abundance: NA

CDR3aa: CASSTGQINYGYTF
CDR3nt: TGTGCCAGCAGCACGGGACAGATTAACTATGGCTACACCTTC
j_gene: TRBJ1-2
d_gene: TRBD1
v_gene: TRBV5-4
abundance: few

CDR3aa: CASSLTSVTNQETQYF
CDR3nt: TGTGCCAGCAGCTTAACGTCCGTAACAAACCAAGAGACCCAGTACTTC
j_gene: TRBJ2-5
d_gene: NA
v_gene: TRBV7-3
abundance: NA

CDR3aa: CASSLTGGKGNEQYF
CDR3nt: TGTGCCAGCAGCCTGACAGGGGGCAAGGGAAACGAGCAGTACTTC
j_gene: TRBJ2-7
d_gene: TRBD1
v_gene: TRBV5-5
abundance: NA

CDR3aa: CASSSGTSERNEQFF
CDR3nt: TGTGCCAGCAGCTCCGGGACTAGCGAGCGCAATGAGCAGTTCTTC
j_gene: TRBJ2-1
d_gene: TRBD2
v_gene: TRBV7-6
abundance: NA

CDR3aa: CSVAQARLNEQFF
CDR3nt: TGCAGCGTTGCCCAGGCCCGCTTGAATGAGCAGTTCTTC
j_gene: TRBJ2-1
d_gene: NA
v_gene: TRBV29-1
abundance: NA

CDR3aa: CASSFRWNTEAFF
CDR3nt: TGTGCCAGCAGTTTTCGGTGGAACACTGAAGCTTTCTTT
j_gene: TRBJ1-1
d_gene: NA
v_gene: TRBV27
abundance: NA

CDR3aa: CASRRGKETQYF
CDR3nt: TGTGCCAGTAGGAGGGGGAAAGAGACCCAGTACTTC
j_gene: TRBJ2-5
d_gene: NA
v_gene: TRBV19
abundance: NA

CDR3aa: CASSLKPGRQPQHF
CDR3nt: TGTGCCAGCAGTTTAAAACCAGGGAGACAGCCCCAGCATTTT
j_gene: TRBJ1-5
d_gene: NA
v_gene: TRBV28
abundance: NA

CDR3aa: CASSLGSGTAETQYF
CDR3nt: TGCGCCAGCAGCTTAGGGTCGGGAACGGCGGAGACCCAGTACTTC
j_gene: TRBJ2-5
d_gene: NA
v_gene: TRBV5-1
abundance: NA

CDR3aa: CASNEGANTEAFF
CDR3nt: TGTGCCAGCAATGAGGGGGCAAACACTGAAGCTTTCTTT
j_gene: TRBJ1-1
d_gene: TRBD1
v_gene: TRBV5-4
abundance: NA

CDR3aa: CASRRLSVDNEQFF
CDR3nt: TGTGCCAGCAGGCGGTTGTCGGTAGACAATGAGCAGTTCTTC
j_gene: TRBJ2-1
d_gene: NA
v_gene: TRBV27
abundance: NA

CDR3aa: CASRNGLAGTSEQYF
CDR3nt: TGTGCCAGCAGAAACGGACTAGCGGGGACCTCCGAGCAGTACTTC
j_gene: TRBJ2-7
d_gene: TRBD2
v_gene: TRBV6-5
abundance: once